Each of the 27 T cell receptor beta chains below was sequenced from the same sample in a study of cytomegalovirus exposure and HLA in healthy donors. The PCR used 60 Vbeta and 13 Jbeta primers. Profiling relied on immunoSEQ multiplex PCR, and the TCRdb table lists in-frame clones only, not all of them. This sample has around 150,000 clones, with approximately 72% found just once. Material for sequencing was PBMCs. The receptors shown here come from a man in his forties in good health and CMV-seropositive.

The J gene is TRBJ1-5, the V gene TRBV5-5, with unresolved D. The V and J ends lost 0 bases and 9 bases respectively, with 13 bases between them. CDR3 length: 14 amino acids. CDR1 and CDR2 from the germline V gene are SGHKS and YYEKEE (reference sequence). The CDR3 nucleotides are TGTGCCAGCAGCTTGGCCCTCCACTCAGGGCCCCAGCATTTT. This encodes CASSLALHSGPQHF. The full variable domain, in which reference TRBV5-5 and TRBJ1-5 provide the parts outside the CDR3, is DAGVTQSPTHLIKTRGQQVTLRCSPISGHKSVSWYQQVLGQGPQFIFQYYEKEERGRGNFPDRFSARQFPNYSSELNVNALLLGDSALYLCASSLALHSGPQHFGDGTRLSIL.

The chain carries TRBV27 and TRBJ2-7, with 7 bases that match TRBD1. The J segment lost 2 bases and the V segment lost 6 bases, leaving 7 bases of the junction unmatched. This CDR3 is 14 amino acids long. Germline V gene lookup returns CDR1 MNHEY and CDR2 SMNVEV (reference sequence). Written as DNA, the CDR3 is TGTGCCAGCAGGACGCCGACAGGGCCCTACGAGCAGTACTTC. It translates to CASRTPTGPYEQYF.

V and J are TRBV4-2 and TRBJ2-7; 8 positions agree with TRBD1. Looked up from germline, CDR1 is LGHNA and CDR2 is YNFKEQ. CDR3 length equals 16 residues. The V and J ends lost 0 bases and 7 bases, in that order; junction bases with no gene match: 11. The CDR3 DNA reads TGTGCCAGCAGCCAAGATATCGGGGGCAGGGGGCGAGAGCAGTACTTC. Encoded protein: CASSQDIGGRGREQYF.

This clone was counted between two and nine times. V is TRBV18 and J is TRBJ1-4; TRBD1 might be the D (6 bases). V was clipped by 3 bases and J by 6 bases, with 11 bases between them. The CDR3 extends over 14 amino acids. Germline V gene sequence: CDR1 KGHSH, CDR2 LQKENI. CDR3 sequence reads: CASSPRTAYEKLFF. CDR3 in DNA: TGTGCCAGCTCACCGAGGACAGCGTATGAAAAACTGTTTTTT.

The gene calls are TRBV7-9 and TRBJ2-2, with D possibly TRBD2 on 7 matching bases. Germline V lookup: CDR1 SEHNR, CDR2 FQNEAQ (reference sequence). CDR3 length: 15 residues. The V gene lost 7 bases and the J gene lost 1 base, with 13 bases spanning the gap. The CDR3 is CASIRGGGNTGELFF. CDR3 nucleotides: TGTGCCAGCATCCGGGGAGGGGGGAACACCGGGGAGCTGTTTTTT.

This clone was recorded only once. The chain is built from TRBV19 and TRBJ2-7; 11 nucleotides align to TRBD1. Trimming took 6 bases from V and 1 from J; bases not matched to a gene: 5. This CDR3 comprises 15 residues. Germline V gives CDR1 LNHDA, CDR2 SQIVND (reference sequence). The CDR3 DNA reads TGTGCCAGTAGACCGGGGACAGGGGGGTCCTACGAGCAGTACTTC. It translates to CASRPGTGGSYEQYF. The full variable domain, in which reference TRBV19 and TRBJ2-7 provide the parts outside the CDR3, is DGGITQSPKYLFRKEGQNVTLSCEQNLNHDAMYWYRQDPGQGLRLIYYSQIVNDFQKGDIAEGYSVSREKKESFPLTVTSAQKNPTAFYLCASRPGTGGSYEQYFGPGTRLTVT.

The DNA of the CDR3 is TGTGCCTTGTCCGGGACAGGGAGCTCTGGGGCCAACGTCCTGACTTTC. Its protein product is CALSGTGSSGANVLTF. The chain recombines TRBV30 with TRBJ2-6, with TRBD1 matching over 9 bases. With V trimmed by 7 bases and J by 0 bases, 7 bases remained unmatched. CDR1 is GTSNPN, CDR2 SVGIG, per germline (reference sequence). The CDR3 is 16 residues long.

This clone was detected a few times. The V call is TRBV10-3, the J call TRBJ1-2; D possibly corresponds to TRBD1 (5 bases). Germline CDR1 is ENHRY and CDR2 is SYGVKD. The CDR3 runs to 15 residues. V was shortened by 0 bases and J by 1 base, with 9 bases between the two germline ends. The CDR3 reads CAISESAGNNYGYTF. CDR3 bases: TGTGCCATCAGTGAGTCGGCAGGGAATAACTATGGCTACACCTTC.

CDR3 nucleotides: TGTGCCAGCAGACCAGACTGGAGCTCCTACAATGAGCAGTTCTTC. As protein: CASRPDWSSYNEQFF. The chain uses TRBV6-6 and TRBJ2-1; D unclear. The germline V gene has CDR1 MNHNY and CDR2 SVGAGI (reference sequence). The CDR3 has 15 amino acids. Deletions cut 6 bases from V and 0 bases from J, with 12 bases between.

The chain links TRBV19 to TRBJ2-5, with a tentative D call TRBD2 (6 bases). The CDR3 is made up of 11 amino acids. V gave up 6 bases and J gave up 4 bases, with 6 bases separating them. Germline CDR1 and CDR2: LNHDA and SQIVND (reference sequence). DNA of the CDR3: TGTGCCAGTAGCGGGAGAGAGACCCAGTACTTC. Translating it yields CASSGRETQYF.

This chain uses TRBV15 with TRBJ1-1; D uncertain. The CDR3 extends over 13 amino acids. Trimming pared 3 bases from V and 9 bases from J, leaving 14 bases between. Germline V gene data show CDR1 as LNHNV and CDR2 as YYDKDF (reference sequence). CDR3 sequence (DNA): TGTGCCACCAGCAGTTCGCGAGGGTATCAAGCTTTCTTT. This translates into CATSSSRGYQAFF.

With regard to this clone: At one of its ends the junction is not consistent with the germline gene, which may arise from a read error. The chain uses TRBV6-1 and TRBJ2-5; weak D call: TRBD2 (6 bases). The CDR3 sequence is 15 residues long. Germline V gene sequence: CDR1 MNHNS, CDR2 SASEGT. The CDR3 DNA reads as TGTGCCAGCAGTGAAGCGCGGGATTCCGAAGATACCCAGTACTTC. Translated, it gives CASSEARDSEDTQYF.

The chain recombines TRBV10-2 with TRBJ1-1, with D unresolved. Germline V gene sequence: CDR1 WSHSY, CDR2 SAAADI. There are 13 residues in the CDR3. V lost 6 bases, J lost 2 bases, and 10 bases lay in between. The CDR3 bases are TGCGCCAGCAGACCCAGAATTAACACTGAAGCTTTCTTT. Translated: CASRPRINTEAFF.

This clone has more than one count but fewer than ten. CDR3: CASSQEGGAGNTIYF. The CDR3 bases are TGTGCCAGCAGCCAAGAAGGAGGGGCTGGAAACACCATATATTTT. This rearrangement joins TRBV4-2 to TRBJ1-3; D perhaps matches TRBD1 (5 bases). This CDR3 comprises 15 residues. The V end lost 0 bases, the J end lost 2 bases, and 8 bases lay between the germline ends. Germline CDR1 and CDR2: LGHNA and YNFKEQ.

This clone was seen a handful of times. The genes are TRBV4-3 and TRBJ1-5; the D gene is possibly TRBD1 (5 bases). CDR3 length equals 15 residues. Trimming took 0 bases from V and 1 from J, leaving 7 bases between them. The V gene's germline CDR1 is LGHNA and CDR2 YSLEER. In DNA, the CDR3 is TGCGCCAGCAGCCAAGACAGGGTAAGCAATCAGCCCCAGCATTTT. Translating gives CASSQDRVSNQPQHF.

Only a few counts were recorded for this clone. The rearrangement links TRBV27 to TRBJ1-5; tentatively, D is TRBD1 (5 bases). The germline gives CDR1 MNHEY, CDR2 SMNVEV (reference sequence). The CDR3 totals 14 residues. The V gene lost 5 bases and the J gene lost 2 bases, with 10 bases spanning the gap. In DNA form, the CDR3 reads TGTGCCAGCAGTCCCTGGGGCGGCAATCAGCCCCAGCATTTT. Translation gives CASSPWGGNQPQHF.

This chain uses TRBV11-2 with TRBJ1-1, with a tentative D call TRBD1 (6 bases). The CDR3 contains 13 residues. V lost 0 bases to trimming and J lost 10 bases, with 12 bases between them. Germline loops: CDR1 SGHAT, CDR2 FQNNGV. The CDR3 region is CASSLDRGSGAFF. The DNA of the CDR3 is TGTGCCAGCAGCTTAGACAGGGGCTCGGGAGCTTTCTTT.

The chain is built from TRBV5-8 and TRBJ1-6, with no clear D. Germline CDR1 and CDR2: SGHTS and YDEGEE. The CDR3 is 15 amino acids. With 1 base removed from V and 10 bases from J, the gap between germline ends came to 15 bases. The CDR3 loop is CASSLTGGFDSPLHF. The DNA of the CDR3 is TGTGCCAGCAGCTTGACTGGAGGGTTTGACTCACCCCTCCACTTT.

The CDR3 DNA is TGTGCCAGCAGCGTAGGCGTGGACACCGGGGAGCTGTTTTTT. Translation gives CASSVGVDTGELFF. This chain links TRBV9 with TRBJ2-2; D is undetermined. Germline V lookup: CDR1 SGDLS, CDR2 YYNGEE. There are 14 residues in the CDR3. V lost 0 bases to trimming and J lost 3 bases, with 6 bases between them. Full variable domain (rest looked up from reference TRBV9 and TRBJ2-2): DSGVTQTPKHLITATGQRVTLRCSPRSGDLSVYWYQQSLDQGLQFLIQYYNGEERAKGNILERFSAQQFPDLHSELNLSSLELGDSALYFCASSVGVDTGELFFGEGSRLTVL.

V gene TRBV7-2 combines with J gene TRBJ2-3; tentatively, D is TRBD2 (6 bases). The CDR3 sequence is 13 residues long. Germline CDR1 SGHTA, CDR2 FQGNSA. V was shortened by 8 bases and J by 1 base, with 10 bases between the two germline ends. CDR3 in DNA: TGTGCCAGCGAAGAGCGGGGCACAGATACGCAGTATTTT. The encoded protein is CASEERGTDTQYF.

In the case of this clone: This CDR3 is also generated by other DNA sequences in the sample. The chain uses TRBV7-2 and TRBJ1-3; perhaps TRBD1 as D (5 bases). Trimming stripped 1 base from V and 3 bases from J, with 10 bases between. Germline V gene sequence: CDR1 SGHTA, CDR2 FQGNSA. This CDR3 spans 15 amino acids. CDR3 DNA: TGTGCCAGCAGCTTAGGGCAGGGCAGTGGAAACACCATATATTTT. It encodes CASSLGQGSGNTIYF. Based on the CDR3 plus reference TRBV7-2 and TRBJ1-3, the full variable domain is GAGVSQSPSNKVTEKGKDVELRCDPISGHTALYWYRQSLGQGLEFLIYFQGNSAPDKSGLPSDRFSAERTGGSVSTLTIQRTQQEDSAVYLCASSLGQGSGNTIYFGEGSWLTVV.

This sequence joins TRBV12-5 and TRBJ2-1; no definite D call. Germline V gene data show CDR1 as LGHNT and CDR2 as FRNRAP. The CDR3 covers 15 residues. V was cut by 4 bases and J by 8 bases, with 18 bases left in between. CDR3 residues: CASGSPRLPVYEQFF. The CDR3, as DNA: TGTGCTAGTGGTTCCCCCCGGTTGCCGGTGTATGAGCAGTTCTTC.

This clone has a single count. J is TRBJ2-5 and V is TRBV19, with D possibly TRBD2 on 6 matching bases. The V end lost 2 bases, the J end lost 5 bases, and 15 bases lay between the germline ends. The CDR3 sequence is 15 residues long. Germline-derived CDR1 and CDR2 are LNHDA and SQIVND (reference sequence). CDR3 sequence reads: CASSISWLARETQYF. Here the CDR3 DNA reads TGTGCCAGTAGTATATCTTGGCTAGCGCGTGAGACCCAGTACTTC. Filled out from reference TRBV19 and TRBJ2-5, the complete variable domain reads DGGITQSPKYLFRKEGQNVTLSCEQNLNHDAMYWYRQDPGQGLRLIYYSQIVNDFQKGDIAEGYSVSREKKESFPLTVTSAQKNPTAFYLCASSISWLARETQYFGPGTRLLVL.

The CDR3: CASSPGTGGSTYEQYF. In nucleotides, the CDR3 is TGCGCCAGCAGTCCCGGGACAGGGGGCTCGACCTACGAGCAGTACTTC. The genes are TRBV5-1 and TRBJ2-7; 12 bases fit TRBD1. The CDR3 has 16 residues. V gave up 5 bases and J gave up 2 bases; unmatched junction bases: 8. Germline values: CDR1 SGHRS, CDR2 YFSETQ.

This clone was counted a few times. V gene TRBV15 combines with J gene TRBJ2-7; TRBD1 agrees at 10 bases. Germline V gene lookup returns CDR1 LNHNV and CDR2 YYDKDF (reference sequence). The junction had 6 bases not matched to a gene; V was cut back by 4 bases and J by 6 bases. This CDR3 region has 14 residues. This CDR3 is CATSTGTGVFEQYF. CDR3 in DNA: TGTGCCACCAGCACCGGGACAGGGGTGTTCGAGCAGTACTTC.

This chain uses TRBV6-5 with TRBJ2-5, with TRBD1 as a possible D gene (6 bases). The J call is in doubt because the DNA end fits TRBJ2-7 better. CDR1 and CDR2 (germline): MNHEY, SVGAGI. CDR3 size: 14 residues. CDR3 nucleotides: TGTGCCAGCAGCAACCATGGGGACACCTACGAGCAGTACTTC. It codes for CASSNHGDTYEQYF.

The chain is built from TRBV4-3 and TRBJ2-7, with unresolved D. Germline V gives CDR1 LGHNA, CDR2 YSLEER. This CDR3 spans 15 amino acids. The ends were cut back, 0 bases at V and 3 bases at J, with 12 bases in the middle. CDR3: CASSQDPSRVYEQYF. The CDR3 DNA reads as TGCGCCAGCAGCCAAGACCCGAGTAGAGTCTACGAGCAGTACTTC.